Sequencing of this TCR beta chain was carried out in a study of identifying expanded T cells in peripheral blood. Whole-study results and caveats: Over approximately two and four weeks, about 15 and 19 clones changed, versus 1.2 between replicates. Variance in clone template counts between approximately 2-week samples significantly increased with total template count across all healthy donors.

Comments on this clone: Its antigen is as yet unknown.

V gave up 1 base and J gave up 4 bases, with 13 bases separating them. Looked up from germline, CDR1 is LNHNV and CDR2 is YYDKDF (reference sequence). The CDR3 length is 16 residues. TCRdb keeps only in-frame clones here, not all; method: immunoSEQ multiplex PCR. The sample has 70,000 or so clones; about 90% are singletons. Healthy donors had no documented immune events, such as infections, while sampled. The chain links TRBV15 to TRBJ1-4; TRBD1 might be the D (6 bases). The clonotype comes from a person between 18 and 75 years old in good health. Sequencing input: blood. CDR3 sequence (DNA): TGTGCCACCAGCAGAGTCCGGACAGCGAATAATGAAAAACTGTTTTTT. This codes for CATSRVRTANNEKLFF. The complete variable domain, with remaining parts taken from reference TRBV15 and TRBJ1-4, reads DAMVIQNPRYQVTQFGKPVTLSCSQTLNHNVMYWYQQKSSQAPKLLFHYYDKDFNNEADTPDNFQSRRPNTSFCFLDIRSPGLGDTAMYLCATSRVRTANNEKLFFGSGTQLSVL.